This T cell receptor beta chain is drawn from a study of blood T cells in healthy people across ages. Study-wide points: Donor CMV status was unknown, possibly confounding expanded clonotype changes. While age rose, TCR beta diversity per million T cells dropped in a roughly linear way.

Concerning this clonotype itself: Its antigen is currently unknown.

Germline assignment: CDR1 ENHRY and CDR2 SYGVKD. This CDR3 has 13 residues. The V end lost 7 bases, the J end lost 5 bases, and 12 bases lay between the germline ends. Isolation of PBMCs gave at least 6 million cells per sample. A second PCR of roughly 7 to 11 cycles used a sample-barcoded 5' primer and a J-beta primer mix. TCRdb re-called the 5' RACE reads with MiXCR, one entry per CDR3 protein. The sample carries 600,000 to 650,000 distinct CDR3 sequences, around 54% recorded once. The chain recombines TRBV10-3 with TRBJ2-1, with D tentatively TRBD1 (5 bases). The sequencing sample was made of blood. The TCR sequence derives from a man between 60 and 70 years old in good health. CDR3 sequence: CAITGQGNNEQFF. DNA of the CDR3: TGTGCCATCACCGGTCAGGGAAACAATGAGCAGTTCTTC.